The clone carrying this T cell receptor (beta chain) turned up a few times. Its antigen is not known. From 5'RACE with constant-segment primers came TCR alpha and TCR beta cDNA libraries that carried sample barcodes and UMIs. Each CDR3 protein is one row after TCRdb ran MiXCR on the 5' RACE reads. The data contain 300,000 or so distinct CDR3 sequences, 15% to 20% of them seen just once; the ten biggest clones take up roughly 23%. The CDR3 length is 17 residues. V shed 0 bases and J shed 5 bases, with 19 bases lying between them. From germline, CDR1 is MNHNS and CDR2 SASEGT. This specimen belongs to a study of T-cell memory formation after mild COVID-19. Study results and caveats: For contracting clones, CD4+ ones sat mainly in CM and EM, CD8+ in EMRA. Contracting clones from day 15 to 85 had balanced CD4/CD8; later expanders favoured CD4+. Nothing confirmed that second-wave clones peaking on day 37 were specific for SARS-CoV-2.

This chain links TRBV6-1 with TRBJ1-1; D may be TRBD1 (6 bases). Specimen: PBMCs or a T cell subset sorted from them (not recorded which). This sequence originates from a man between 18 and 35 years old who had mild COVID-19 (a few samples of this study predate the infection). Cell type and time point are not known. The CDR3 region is CASSEAGGWGLRTEAFF. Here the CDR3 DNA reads TGTGCCAGCAGTGAAGCCGGGGGGTGGGGGCTGAGGACTGAAGCTTTCTTT.